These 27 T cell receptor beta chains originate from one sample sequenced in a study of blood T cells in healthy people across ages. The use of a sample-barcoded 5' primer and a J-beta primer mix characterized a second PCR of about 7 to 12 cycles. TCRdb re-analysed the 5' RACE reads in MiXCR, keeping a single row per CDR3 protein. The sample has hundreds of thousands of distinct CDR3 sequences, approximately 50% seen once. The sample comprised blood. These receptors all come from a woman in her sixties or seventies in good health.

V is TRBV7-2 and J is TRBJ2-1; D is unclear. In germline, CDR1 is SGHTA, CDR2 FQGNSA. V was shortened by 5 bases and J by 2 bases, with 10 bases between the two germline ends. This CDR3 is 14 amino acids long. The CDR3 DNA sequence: TGTGCCAGCAGCCCCAGGATAGCCTACAATGAGCAGTTCTTC. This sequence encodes CASSPRIAYNEQFF.

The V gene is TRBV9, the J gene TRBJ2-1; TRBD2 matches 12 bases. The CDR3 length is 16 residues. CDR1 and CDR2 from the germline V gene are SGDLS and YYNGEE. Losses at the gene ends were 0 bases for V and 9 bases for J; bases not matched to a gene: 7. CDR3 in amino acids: CASSVASSGRDFEQFF. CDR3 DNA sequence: TGTGCCAGCAGCGTAGCGTCTAGCGGGAGGGATTTTGAGCAGTTCTTC.

The CDR3 spells CASSFHRGNEQFF. The DNA for the CDR3 is TGTGCCAGCAGCTTTCACCGTGGAAATGAGCAGTTCTTC. This chain links TRBV7-6 with TRBJ2-1; the D is unclear. The CDR3 sequence is 13 residues long. The ends were cut back, 3 bases at V and 7 bases at J, with 10 bases in the middle. Germline CDR1 SGHVS, CDR2 FNYEAQ. Full variable domain (remainder filled in from reference TRBV7-6 and TRBJ2-1): GAGVSQSPRYKVTKRGQDVALRCDPISGHVSLYWYRQALGQGPEFLTYFNYEAQQDKSGLPNDRFSAERPEGSISTLTIQRTEQRDSAMYRCASSFHRGNEQFFGPGTRLTVL.

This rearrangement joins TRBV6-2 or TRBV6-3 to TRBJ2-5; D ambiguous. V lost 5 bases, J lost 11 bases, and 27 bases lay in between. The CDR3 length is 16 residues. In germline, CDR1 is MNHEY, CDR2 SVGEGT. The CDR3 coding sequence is TGTGCCAGCAGTGCTACTACGAGATACGATATCGTGGAGCAGTACTTC. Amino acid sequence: CASSATTRYDIVEQYF.

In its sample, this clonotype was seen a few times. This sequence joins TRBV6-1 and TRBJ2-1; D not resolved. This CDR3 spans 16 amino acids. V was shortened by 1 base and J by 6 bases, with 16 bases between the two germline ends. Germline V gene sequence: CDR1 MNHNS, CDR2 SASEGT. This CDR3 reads CASSEGAGFDPNEQFF. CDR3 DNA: TGTGCCAGCAGTGAAGGGGCAGGATTTGACCCCAATGAGCAGTTCTTC.

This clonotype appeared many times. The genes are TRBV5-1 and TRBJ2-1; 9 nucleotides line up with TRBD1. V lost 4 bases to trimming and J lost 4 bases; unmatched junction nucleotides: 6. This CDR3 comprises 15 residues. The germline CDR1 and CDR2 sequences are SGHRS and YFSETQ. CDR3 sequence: CASSKGQGPYNEQFF. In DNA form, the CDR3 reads TGCGCCAGCAGCAAGGGACAGGGTCCTTACAATGAGCAGTTCTTC.

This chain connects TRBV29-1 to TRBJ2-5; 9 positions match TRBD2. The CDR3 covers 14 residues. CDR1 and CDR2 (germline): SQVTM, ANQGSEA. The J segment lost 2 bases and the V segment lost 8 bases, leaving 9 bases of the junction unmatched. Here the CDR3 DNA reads TGCAGCTCTACGGGACTAGCAGTACAAGAGACCCAGTACTTC. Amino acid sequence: CSSTGLAVQETQYF.

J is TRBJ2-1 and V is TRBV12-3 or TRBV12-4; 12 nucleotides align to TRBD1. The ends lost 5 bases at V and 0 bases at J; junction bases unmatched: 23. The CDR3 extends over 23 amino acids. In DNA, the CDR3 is TGTGCCAGCAGTCAACGAACCTCCCGACGGGACAGGGGGCCCTTGAGCTCCTACAATGAGCAGTTCTTC. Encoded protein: CASSQRTSRRDRGPLSSYNEQFF.

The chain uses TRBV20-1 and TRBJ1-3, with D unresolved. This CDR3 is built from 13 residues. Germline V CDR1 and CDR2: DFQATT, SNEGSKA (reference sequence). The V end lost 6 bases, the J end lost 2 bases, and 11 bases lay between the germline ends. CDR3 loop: CSANQDAGNTIYF. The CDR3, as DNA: TGCAGTGCCAACCAGGACGCTGGAAACACCATATATTTT.

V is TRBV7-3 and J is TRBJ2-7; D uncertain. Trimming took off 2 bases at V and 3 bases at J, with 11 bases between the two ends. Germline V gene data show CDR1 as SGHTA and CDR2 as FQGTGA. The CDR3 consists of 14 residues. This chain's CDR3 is CASSLVGGNYEQYF. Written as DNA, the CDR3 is TGTGCCAGCAGCTTAGTTGGCGGCAACTACGAGCAGTACTTC.

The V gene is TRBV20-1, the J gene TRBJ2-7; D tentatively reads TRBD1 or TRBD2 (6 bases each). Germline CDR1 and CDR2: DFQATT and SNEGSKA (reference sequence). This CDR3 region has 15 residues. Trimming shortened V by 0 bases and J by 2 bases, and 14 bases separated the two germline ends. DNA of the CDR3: TGCAGTGCTAGAGATCAAGGGGGAGGACCCTACGAGCAGTACTTC. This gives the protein CSARDQGGGPYEQYF.

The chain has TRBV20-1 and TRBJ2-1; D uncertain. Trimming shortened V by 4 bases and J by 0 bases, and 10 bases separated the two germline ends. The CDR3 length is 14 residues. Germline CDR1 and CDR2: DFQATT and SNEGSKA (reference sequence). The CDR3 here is CSAIGRNSYNEQFF. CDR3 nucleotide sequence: TGCAGTGCTATAGGAAGGAACTCCTACAATGAGCAGTTCTTC.

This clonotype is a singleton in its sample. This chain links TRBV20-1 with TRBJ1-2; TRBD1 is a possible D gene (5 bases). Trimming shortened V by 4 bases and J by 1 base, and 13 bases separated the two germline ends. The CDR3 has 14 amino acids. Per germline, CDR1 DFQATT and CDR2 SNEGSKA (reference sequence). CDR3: CSAKFDSLNYGYTF. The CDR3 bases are TGCAGTGCTAAATTCGACAGTCTTAACTATGGCTACACCTTC.

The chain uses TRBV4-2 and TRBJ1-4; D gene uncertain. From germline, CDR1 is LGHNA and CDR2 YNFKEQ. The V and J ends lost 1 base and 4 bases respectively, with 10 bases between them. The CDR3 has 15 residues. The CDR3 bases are TGTGCCAGCAGCCAAGGAGGCACGAGTAATGAAAAACTGTTTTTT. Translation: CASSQGGTSNEKLFF.

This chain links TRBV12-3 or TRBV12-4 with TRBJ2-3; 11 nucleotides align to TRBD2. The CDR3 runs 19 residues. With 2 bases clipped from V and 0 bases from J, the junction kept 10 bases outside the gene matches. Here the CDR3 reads CASSLKLAGVWTSTDTQYF. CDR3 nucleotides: TGTGCCAGCAGTTTAAAACTAGCGGGAGTCTGGACTAGCACAGATACGCAGTATTTT.

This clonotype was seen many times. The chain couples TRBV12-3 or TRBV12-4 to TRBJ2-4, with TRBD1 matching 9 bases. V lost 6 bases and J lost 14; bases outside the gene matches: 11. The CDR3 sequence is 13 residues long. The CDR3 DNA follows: TGTGCCAGCAGCCCCAGGACAGGGGCCGTAGAGTACTTC. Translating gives CASSPRTGAVEYF.

The CDR3: CAWSERSSYEQYF. CDR3 in DNA: TGTGCCTGGAGTGAGCGGTCCTCCTACGAGCAGTACTTC. V usage is TRBV30 and J usage is TRBJ2-7, with D perhaps TRBD2 (5 bases). CDR3 length: 13 amino acids. V was trimmed by 1 base and J by 0 bases, leaving 7 bases between them. Germline assignment: CDR1 GTSNPN and CDR2 SVGIG (reference sequence).

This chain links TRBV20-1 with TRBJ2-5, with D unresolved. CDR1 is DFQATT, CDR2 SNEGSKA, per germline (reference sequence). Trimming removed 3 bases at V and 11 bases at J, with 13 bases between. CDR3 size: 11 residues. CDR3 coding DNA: TGCAGTGCTAGTTTGGGCTACAAGCAGTACTTC. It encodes CSASLGYKQYF.

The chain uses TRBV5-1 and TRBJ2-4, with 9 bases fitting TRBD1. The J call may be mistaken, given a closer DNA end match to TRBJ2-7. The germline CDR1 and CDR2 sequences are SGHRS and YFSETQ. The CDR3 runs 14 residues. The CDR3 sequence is CASSFIQGAGEQYF. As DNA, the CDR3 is TGCGCCAGCAGCTTCATACAGGGGGCGGGCGAGCAGTACTTC.

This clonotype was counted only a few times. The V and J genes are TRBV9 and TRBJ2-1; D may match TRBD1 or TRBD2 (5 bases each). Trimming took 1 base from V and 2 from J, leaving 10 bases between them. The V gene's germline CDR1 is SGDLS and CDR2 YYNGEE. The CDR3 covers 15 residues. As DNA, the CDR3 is TGTGCCAGCAGCGTACTCAGGGAGCCCTACAATGAGCAGTTCTTC. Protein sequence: CASSVLREPYNEQFF. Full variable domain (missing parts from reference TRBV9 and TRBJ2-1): DSGVTQTPKHLITATGQRVTLRCSPRSGDLSVYWYQQSLDQGLQFLIQYYNGEERAKGNILERFSAQQFPDLHSELNLSSLELGDSALYFCASSVLREPYNEQFFGPGTRLTVL.

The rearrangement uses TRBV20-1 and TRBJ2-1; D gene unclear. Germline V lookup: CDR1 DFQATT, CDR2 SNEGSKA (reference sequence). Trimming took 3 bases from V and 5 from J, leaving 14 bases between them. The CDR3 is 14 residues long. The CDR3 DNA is TGCAGTGCTAGGTTCCCCAGTGCGCACAATGAGCAGTTCTTC. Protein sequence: CSARFPSAHNEQFF.

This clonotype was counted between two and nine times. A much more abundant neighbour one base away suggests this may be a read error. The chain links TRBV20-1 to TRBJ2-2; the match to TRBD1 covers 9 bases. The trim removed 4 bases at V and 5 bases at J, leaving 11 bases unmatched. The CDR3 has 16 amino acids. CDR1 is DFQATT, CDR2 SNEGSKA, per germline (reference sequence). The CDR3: CSATGQGSWGTGELFF. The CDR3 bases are TGCAGTGCTACGGGACAGGGAAGCTGGGGGACCGGGGAGCTGTTTTTT.

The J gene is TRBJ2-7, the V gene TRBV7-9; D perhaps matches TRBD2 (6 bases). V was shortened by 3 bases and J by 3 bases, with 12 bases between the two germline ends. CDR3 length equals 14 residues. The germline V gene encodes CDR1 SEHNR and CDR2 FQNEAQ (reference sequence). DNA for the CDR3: TGTGCCAGCAGCTTGGTTACTAGCAGCTACGAGCAGTACTTC. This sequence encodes CASSLVTSSYEQYF.

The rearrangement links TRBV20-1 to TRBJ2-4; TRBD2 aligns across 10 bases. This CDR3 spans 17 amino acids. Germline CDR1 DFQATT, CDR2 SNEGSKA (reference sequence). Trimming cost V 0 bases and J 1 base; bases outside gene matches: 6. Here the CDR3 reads CSARDGSAGGAKNIQYF. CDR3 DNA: TGCAGTGCTAGAGATGGGTCAGCGGGAGGGGCCAAAAACATTCAGTACTTC.

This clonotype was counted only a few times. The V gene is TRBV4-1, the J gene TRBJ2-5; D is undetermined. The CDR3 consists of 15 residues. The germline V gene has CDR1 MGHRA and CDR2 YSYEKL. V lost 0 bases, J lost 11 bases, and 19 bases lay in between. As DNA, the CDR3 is TGCGCCAGCAGCCAAGAAGGAGACATGGCCTTTGGGCAGTACTTC. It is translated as CASSQEGDMAFGQYF.

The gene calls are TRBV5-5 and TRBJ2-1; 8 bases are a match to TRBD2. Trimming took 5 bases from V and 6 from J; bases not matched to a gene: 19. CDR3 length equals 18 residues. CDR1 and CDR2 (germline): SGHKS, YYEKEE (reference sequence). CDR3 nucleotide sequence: TGTGCCAGCAGTGCCCAGACCAGCGGGAGCATTCGGGTCAATGAGCAGTTCTTC. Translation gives CASSAQTSGSIRVNEQFF. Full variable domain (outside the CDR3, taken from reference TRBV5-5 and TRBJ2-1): DAGVTQSPTHLIKTRGQQVTLRCSPISGHKSVSWYQQVLGQGPQFIFQYYEKEERGRGNFPDRFSARQFPNYSSELNVNALLLGDSALYLCASSAQTSGSIRVNEQFFGPGTRLTVL.

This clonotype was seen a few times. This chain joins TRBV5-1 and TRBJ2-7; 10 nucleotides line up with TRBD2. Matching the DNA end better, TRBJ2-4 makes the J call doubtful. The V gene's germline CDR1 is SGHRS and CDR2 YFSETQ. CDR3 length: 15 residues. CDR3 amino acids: CASSLRTSGQGIQYF. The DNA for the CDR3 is TGCGCCAGCAGCTTGAGGACTAGCGGCCAAGGCATTCAGTACTTC.